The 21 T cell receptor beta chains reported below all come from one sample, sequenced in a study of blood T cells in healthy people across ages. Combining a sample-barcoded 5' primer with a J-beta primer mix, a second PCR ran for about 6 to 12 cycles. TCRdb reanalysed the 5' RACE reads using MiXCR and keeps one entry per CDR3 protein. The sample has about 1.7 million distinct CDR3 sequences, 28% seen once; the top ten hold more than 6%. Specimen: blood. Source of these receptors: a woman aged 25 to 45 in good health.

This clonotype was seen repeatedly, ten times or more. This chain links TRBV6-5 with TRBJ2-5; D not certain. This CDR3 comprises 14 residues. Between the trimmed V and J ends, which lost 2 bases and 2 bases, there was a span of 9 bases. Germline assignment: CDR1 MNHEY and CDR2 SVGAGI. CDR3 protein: CASSYNAGQETQYF. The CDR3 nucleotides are TGTGCCAGCAGTTACAACGCCGGACAAGAGACCCAGTACTTC.

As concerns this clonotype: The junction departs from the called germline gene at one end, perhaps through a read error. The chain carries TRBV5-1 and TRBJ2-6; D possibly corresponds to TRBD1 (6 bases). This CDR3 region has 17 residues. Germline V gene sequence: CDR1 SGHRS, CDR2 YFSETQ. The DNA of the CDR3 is TGCGCCAGCAGCTGGGGCGAAACAGGGTCTGGGGCCAACGTTCTGACTTTC. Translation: CASSWGETGSGANVLTF.

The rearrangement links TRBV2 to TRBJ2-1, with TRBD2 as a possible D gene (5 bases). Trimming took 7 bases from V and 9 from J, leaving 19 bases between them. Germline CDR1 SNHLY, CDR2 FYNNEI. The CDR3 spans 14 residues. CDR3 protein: CASIQVVGRGEQFF. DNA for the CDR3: TGTGCCAGCATCCAGGTCGTAGGCCGGGGTGAGCAGTTCTTC.

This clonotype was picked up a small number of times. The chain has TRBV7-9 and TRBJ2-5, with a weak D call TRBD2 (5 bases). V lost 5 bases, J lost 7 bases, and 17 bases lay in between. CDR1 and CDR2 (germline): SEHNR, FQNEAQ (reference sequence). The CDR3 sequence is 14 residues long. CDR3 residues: CASSESGALGTQYF. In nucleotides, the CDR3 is TGTGCCAGCAGCGAGAGCGGAGCGTTGGGGACCCAGTACTTC.

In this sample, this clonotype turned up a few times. Here the CDR3 reads CASSPGQGAKTQYF. The CDR3 DNA is TGTGCCAGCAGCCCCGGACAGGGGGCGAAGACCCAGTACTTC. The chain recombines TRBV9 with TRBJ2-5; 11 bases agree with TRBD1. The CDR3 spans 14 residues. CDR1 is SGDLS, CDR2 YYNGEE, per germline. V lost 4 bases to trimming and J lost 6 bases; unmatched junction nucleotides: 5.

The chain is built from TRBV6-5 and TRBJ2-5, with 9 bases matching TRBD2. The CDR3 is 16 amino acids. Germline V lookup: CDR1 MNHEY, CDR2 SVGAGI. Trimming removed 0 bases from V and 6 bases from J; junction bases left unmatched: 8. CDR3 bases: TGTGCCAGCAGTTACTCGAGGGCGGGGGGGGAGAAGACCCAGTACTTC. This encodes CASSYSRAGGEKTQYF.

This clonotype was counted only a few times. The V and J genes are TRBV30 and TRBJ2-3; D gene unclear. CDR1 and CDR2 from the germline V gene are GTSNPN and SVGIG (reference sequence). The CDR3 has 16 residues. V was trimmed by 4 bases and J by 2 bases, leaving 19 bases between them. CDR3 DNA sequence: TGTGCCTGGAAGCCCCCACTGCCTTGGGACACAGATACGCAGTATTTT. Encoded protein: CAWKPPLPWDTDTQYF.

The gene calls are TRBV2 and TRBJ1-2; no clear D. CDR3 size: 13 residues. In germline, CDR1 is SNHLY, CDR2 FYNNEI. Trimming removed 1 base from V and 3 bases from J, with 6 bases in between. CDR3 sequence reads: CASSEGIDYGYTF. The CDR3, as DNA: TGTGCCAGCAGTGAAGGTATCGACTATGGCTACACCTTC. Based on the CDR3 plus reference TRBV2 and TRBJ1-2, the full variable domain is EPEVTQTPSHQVTQMGQEVILRCVPISNHLYFYWYRQILGQKVEFLVSFYNNEISEKSEIFDDQFSVERPDGSNFTLKIRSTKLEDSAMYFCASSEGIDYGYTFGSGTRLTVV.

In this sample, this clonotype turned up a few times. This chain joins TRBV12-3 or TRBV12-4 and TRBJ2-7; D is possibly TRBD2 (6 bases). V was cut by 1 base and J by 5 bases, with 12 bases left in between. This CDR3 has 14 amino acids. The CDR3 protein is CASSLGRVRDEQYF. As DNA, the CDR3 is TGTGCCAGCAGTTTAGGGAGGGTGCGAGACGAGCAGTACTTC.

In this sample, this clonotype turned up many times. The CDR3 bases are TGCAGTGCTGACCTCGGGAACTACAATGAGCAGTTCTTC. Amino acids: CSADLGNYNEQFF. The V call is TRBV20-1, the J call TRBJ2-1, with D possibly matching TRBD2 (5 bases). CDR1 DFQATT and CDR2 SNEGSKA come from the germline V gene (reference sequence). Trimming pared 5 bases from V and 3 bases from J, leaving 11 bases between. The CDR3 consists of 13 residues.

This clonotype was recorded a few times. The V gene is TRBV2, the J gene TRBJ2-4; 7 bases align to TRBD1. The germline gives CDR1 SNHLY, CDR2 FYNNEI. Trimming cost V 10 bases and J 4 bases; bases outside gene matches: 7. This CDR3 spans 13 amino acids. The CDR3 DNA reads TGTGCCATTATGACAGGGAATAAAAACATTCAGTACTTC. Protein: CAIMTGNKNIQYF.

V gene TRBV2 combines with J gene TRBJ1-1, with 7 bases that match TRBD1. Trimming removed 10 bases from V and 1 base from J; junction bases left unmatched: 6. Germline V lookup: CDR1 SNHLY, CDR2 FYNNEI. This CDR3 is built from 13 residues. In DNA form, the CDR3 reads TGTGCCATCGTGGGACAGCCGAACACTGAAGCTTTCTTT. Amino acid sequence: CAIVGQPNTEAFF.

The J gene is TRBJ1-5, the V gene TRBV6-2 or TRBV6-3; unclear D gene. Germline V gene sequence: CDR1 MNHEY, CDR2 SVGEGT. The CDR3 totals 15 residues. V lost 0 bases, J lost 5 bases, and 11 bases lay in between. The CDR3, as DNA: TGTGCCAGCAGTTACTCGCTTCCCGCGTATCAGCCCCAGCATTTT. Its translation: CASSYSLPAYQPQHF.

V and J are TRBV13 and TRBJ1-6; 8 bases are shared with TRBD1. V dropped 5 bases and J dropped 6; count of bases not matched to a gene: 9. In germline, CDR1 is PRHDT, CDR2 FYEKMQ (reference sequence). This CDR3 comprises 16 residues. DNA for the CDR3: TGTGCCAGCAGCGCAGGGACCGGGACAGGTAATTCACCCCTCCACTTT. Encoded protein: CASSAGTGTGNSPLHF.

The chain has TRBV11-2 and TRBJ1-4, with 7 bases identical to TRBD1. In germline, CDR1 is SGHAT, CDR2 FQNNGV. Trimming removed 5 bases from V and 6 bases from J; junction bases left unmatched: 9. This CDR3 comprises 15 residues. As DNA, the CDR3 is TGTGCCAGCAGCCCCCGAAGGGGGCTTTATGAAAAACTGTTTTTT. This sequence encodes CASSPRRGLYEKLFF.

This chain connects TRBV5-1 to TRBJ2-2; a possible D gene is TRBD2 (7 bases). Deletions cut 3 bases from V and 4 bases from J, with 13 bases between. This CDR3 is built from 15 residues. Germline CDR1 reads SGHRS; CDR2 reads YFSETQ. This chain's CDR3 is CASSSGASGTGELFF. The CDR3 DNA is TGCGCCAGCAGCTCGGGGGCTAGCGGCACCGGGGAGCTGTTTTTT. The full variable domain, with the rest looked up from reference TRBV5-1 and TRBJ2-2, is KAGVTQTPRYLIKTRGQQVTLSCSPISGHRSVSWYQQTPGQGLQFLFEYFSETQRNKGNFPGRFSGRQFSNSRSEMNVSTLELGDSALYLCASSSGASGTGELFFGEGSRLTVL.

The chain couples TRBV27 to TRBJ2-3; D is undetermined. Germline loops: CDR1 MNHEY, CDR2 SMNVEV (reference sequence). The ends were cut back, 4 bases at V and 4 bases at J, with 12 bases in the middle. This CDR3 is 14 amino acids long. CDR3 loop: CASSCTSPPDTQYF. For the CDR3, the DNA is TGTGCCAGCAGTTGTACCTCACCCCCAGATACGCAGTATTTT.

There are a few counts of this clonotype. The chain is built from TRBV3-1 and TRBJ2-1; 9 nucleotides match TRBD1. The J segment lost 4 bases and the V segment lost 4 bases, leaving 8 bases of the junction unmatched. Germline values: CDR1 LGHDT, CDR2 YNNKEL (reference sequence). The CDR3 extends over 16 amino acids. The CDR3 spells CASSRRGQGKYNEQFF. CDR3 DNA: TGTGCCAGCAGCCGCCGAGGACAGGGGAAATACAATGAGCAGTTCTTC.

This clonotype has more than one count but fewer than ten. The CDR3 reads CASNINPTSYEQYF. CDR3 DNA sequence: TGTGCCAGCAACATTAACCCGACATCCTACGAGCAGTACTTC. This sequence joins TRBV28 and TRBJ2-4; D gene unclear. With the DNA end fitting TRBJ2-7 better, the J assignment may be wrong. Germline CDR1 is MDHEN and CDR2 is SYDVKM. The CDR3 length is 14 residues.

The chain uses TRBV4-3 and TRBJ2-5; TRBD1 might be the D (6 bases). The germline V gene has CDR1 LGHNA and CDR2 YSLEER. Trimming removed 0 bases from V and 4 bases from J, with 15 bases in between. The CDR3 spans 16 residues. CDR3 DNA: TGCGCCAGCAGCCAAGATGAAACAGGGAAAAGAGAGACCCAGTACTTC. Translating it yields CASSQDETGKRETQYF.

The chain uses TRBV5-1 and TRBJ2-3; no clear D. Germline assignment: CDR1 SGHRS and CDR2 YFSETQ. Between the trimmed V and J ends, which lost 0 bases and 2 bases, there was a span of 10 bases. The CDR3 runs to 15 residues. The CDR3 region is CASSLAPETTDTQYF. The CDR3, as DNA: TGCGCCAGCAGCTTGGCGCCGGAGACCACAGATACGCAGTATTTT.